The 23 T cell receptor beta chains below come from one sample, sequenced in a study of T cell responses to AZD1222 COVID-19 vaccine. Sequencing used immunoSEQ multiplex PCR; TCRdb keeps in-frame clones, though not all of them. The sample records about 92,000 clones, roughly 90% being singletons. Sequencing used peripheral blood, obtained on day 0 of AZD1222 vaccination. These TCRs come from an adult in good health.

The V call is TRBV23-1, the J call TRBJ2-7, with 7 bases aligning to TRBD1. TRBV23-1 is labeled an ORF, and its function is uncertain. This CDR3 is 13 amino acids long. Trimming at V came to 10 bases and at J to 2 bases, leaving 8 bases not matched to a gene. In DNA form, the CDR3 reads TGCGCCAACCGGGACAGTCGAACCTACGAGCAGTACTTC. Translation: CANRDSRTYEQYF.

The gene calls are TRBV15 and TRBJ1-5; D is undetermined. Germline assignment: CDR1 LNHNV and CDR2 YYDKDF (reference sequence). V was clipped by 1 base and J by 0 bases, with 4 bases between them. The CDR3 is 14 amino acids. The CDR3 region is CATSRGGSNQPQHF. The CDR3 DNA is TGTGCCACCAGCAGAGGAGGTAGCAATCAGCCCCAGCATTTT.

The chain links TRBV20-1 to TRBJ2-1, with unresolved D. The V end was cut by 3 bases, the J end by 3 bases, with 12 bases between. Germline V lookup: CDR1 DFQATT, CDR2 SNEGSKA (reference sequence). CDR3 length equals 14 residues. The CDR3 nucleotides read TGCAGTGCTAGTCTCTTGGGTGGCTACAATGAGCAGTTCTTC. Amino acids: CSASLLGGYNEQFF.

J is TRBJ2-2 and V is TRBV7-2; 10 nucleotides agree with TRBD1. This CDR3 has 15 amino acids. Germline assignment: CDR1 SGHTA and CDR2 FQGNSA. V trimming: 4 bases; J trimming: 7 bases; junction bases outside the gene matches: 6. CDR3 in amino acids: CASSSRQGAVGELFF. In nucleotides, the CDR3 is TGTGCCAGCAGCTCCCGACAGGGGGCTGTCGGGGAGCTGTTTTTT.

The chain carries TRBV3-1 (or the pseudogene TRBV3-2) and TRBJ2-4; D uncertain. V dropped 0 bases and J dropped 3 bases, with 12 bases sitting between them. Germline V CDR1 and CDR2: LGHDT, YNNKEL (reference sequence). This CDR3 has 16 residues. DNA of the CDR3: TGTGCCAGCAGCCAAGATCAGGTTCAAGACAAAAACATTCAGTACTTC. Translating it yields CASSQDQVQDKNIQYF.

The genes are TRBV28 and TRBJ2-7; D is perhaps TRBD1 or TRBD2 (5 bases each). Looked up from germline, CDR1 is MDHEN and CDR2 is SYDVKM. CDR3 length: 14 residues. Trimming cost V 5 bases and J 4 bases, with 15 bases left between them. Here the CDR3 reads CASSRDGAAYEQYF. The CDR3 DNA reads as TGTGCCAGCAGTCGGGACGGCGCGGCATACGAGCAGTACTTC.

CDR3 sequence: CASSQFLGGDGAFEGNTIYF. The DNA of the CDR3 is TGCGCCAGCAGCCAGTTCCTGGGGGGCGATGGGGCTTTCGAGGGAAACACCATATATTTT. This chain links TRBV4-3 with TRBJ1-3; possible D gene TRBD1, 6 bases. The CDR3 extends over 20 amino acids. Trimming took 3 bases from V and 4 from J, leaving 28 bases between them. Germline V CDR1 and CDR2: LGHNA, YSLEER.

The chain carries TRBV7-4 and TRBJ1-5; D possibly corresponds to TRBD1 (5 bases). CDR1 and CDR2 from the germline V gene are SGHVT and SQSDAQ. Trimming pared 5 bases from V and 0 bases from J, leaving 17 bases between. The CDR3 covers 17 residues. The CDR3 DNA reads TGTGCCAGCAGCCGCTTAGCCTGGGACTATAGCAATCAGCCCCAGCATTTT. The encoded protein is CASSRLAWDYSNQPQHF. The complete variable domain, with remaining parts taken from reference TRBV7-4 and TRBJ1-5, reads GAGVSQSPRYKVAKRGRDVALRCDSISGHVTLYWYRQTLGQGSEVLTYSQSDAQRDKSGRPSGRFSAERPERSVSTLKIQRTEQGDSAVYLCASSRLAWDYSNQPQHFGDGTRLSIL.

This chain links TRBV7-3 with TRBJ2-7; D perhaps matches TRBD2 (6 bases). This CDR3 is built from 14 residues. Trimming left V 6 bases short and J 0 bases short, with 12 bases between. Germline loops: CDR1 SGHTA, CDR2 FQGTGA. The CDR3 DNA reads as TGTGCCAGCAGTTTTGCGGGGAGCTCCTACGAGCAGTACTTC. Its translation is CASSFAGSSYEQYF.

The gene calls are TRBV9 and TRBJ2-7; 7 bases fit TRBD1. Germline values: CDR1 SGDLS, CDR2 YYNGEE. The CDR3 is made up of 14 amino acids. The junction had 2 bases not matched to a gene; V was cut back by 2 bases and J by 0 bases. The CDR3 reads CASSVGQVSYEQYF. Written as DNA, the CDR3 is TGTGCCAGCAGCGTCGGACAGGTCTCCTACGAGCAGTACTTC. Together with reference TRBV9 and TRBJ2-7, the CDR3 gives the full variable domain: DSGVTQTPKHLITATGQRVTLRCSPRSGDLSVYWYQQSLDQGLQFLIQYYNGEERAKGNILERFSAQQFPDLHSELNLSSLELGDSALYFCASSVGQVSYEQYFGPGTRLTVT.

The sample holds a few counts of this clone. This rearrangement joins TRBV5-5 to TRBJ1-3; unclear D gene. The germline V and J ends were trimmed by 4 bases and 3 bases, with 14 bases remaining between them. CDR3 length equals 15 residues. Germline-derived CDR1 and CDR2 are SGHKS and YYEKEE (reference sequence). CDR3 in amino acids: CASSPPGGYGNTIYF. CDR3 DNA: TGTGCCAGCAGCCCCCCCGGCGGGTATGGAAACACCATATATTTT.

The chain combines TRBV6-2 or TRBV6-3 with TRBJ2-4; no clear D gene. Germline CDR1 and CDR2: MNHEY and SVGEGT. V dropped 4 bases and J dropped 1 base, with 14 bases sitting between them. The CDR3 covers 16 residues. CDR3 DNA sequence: TGTGCCAGCAGTTGGCGTATAGCATCGGCCAAAAACATTCAGTACTTC. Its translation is CASSWRIASAKNIQYF.

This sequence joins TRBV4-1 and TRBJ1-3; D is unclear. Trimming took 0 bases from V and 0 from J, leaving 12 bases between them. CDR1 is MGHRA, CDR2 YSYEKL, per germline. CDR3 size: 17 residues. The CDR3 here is CASSQDSPESSGNTIYF. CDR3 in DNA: TGCGCCAGCAGCCAAGATTCCCCAGAGAGCTCTGGAAACACCATATATTTT.

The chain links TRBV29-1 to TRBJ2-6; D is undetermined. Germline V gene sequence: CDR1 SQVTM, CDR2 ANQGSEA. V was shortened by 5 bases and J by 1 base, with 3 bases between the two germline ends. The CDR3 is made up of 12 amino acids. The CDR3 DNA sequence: TGCAGCGTTTGGTCTGGGGCCAACGTCCTGACTTTC. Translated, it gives CSVWSGANVLTF.

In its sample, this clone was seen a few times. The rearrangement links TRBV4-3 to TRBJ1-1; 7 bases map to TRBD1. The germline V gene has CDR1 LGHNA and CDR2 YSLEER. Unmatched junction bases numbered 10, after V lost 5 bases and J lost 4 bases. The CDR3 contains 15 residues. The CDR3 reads CASSSQTGRGTEAFF. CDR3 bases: TGCGCCAGCAGCTCCCAGACAGGGAGGGGCACTGAAGCTTTCTTT.

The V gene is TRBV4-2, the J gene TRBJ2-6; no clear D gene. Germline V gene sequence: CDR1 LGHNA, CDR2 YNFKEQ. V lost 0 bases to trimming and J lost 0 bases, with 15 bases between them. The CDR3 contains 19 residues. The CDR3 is CASSQDGQLRSSGANVLTF. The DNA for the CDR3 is TGTGCCAGCAGCCAAGATGGGCAGCTGAGGAGCTCTGGGGCCAACGTCCTGACTTTC.

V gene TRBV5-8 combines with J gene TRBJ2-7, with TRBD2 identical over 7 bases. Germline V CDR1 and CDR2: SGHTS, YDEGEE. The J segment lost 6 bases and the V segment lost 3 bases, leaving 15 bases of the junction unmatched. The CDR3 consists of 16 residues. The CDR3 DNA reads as TGTGCCAGCAGCTCAATTAGAAGCGGGAACACCCGCGAGCAGTACTTC. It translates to CASSSIRSGNTREQYF.

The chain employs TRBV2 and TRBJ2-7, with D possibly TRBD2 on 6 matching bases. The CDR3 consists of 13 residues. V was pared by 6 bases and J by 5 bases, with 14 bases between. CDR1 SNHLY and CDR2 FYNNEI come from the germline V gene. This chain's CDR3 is CASSPFRTNEQYF. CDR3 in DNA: TGTGCCAGCAGCCCTTTTAGGACTAACGAGCAGTACTTC. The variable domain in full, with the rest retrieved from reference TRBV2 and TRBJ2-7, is EPEVTQTPSHQVTQMGQEVILRCVPISNHLYFYWYRQILGQKVEFLVSFYNNEISEKSEIFDDQFSVERPDGSNFTLKIRSTKLEDSAMYFCASSPFRTNEQYFGPGTRLTVT.

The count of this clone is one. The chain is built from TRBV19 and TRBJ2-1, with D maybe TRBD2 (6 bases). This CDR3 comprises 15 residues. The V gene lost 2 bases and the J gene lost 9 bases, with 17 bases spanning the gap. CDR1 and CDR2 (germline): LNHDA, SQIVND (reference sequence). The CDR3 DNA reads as TGTGCCAGTAGTATATTGGGGACTGCCGCGTCTGAGCAGTTCTTC. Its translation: CASSILGTAASEQFF.

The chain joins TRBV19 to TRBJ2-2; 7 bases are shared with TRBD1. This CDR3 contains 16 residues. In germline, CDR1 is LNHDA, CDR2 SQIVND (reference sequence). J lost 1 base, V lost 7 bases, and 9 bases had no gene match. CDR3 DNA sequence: TGTGCCAGTACCATAAAACAGGGGAAGAACACCGGGGAGCTGTTTTTT. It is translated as CASTIKQGKNTGELFF.

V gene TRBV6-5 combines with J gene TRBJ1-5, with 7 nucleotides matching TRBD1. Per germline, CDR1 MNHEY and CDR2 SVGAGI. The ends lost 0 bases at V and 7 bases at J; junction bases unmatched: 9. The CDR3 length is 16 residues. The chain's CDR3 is CASSYSRQGTLQPQHF. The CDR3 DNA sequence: TGTGCCAGCAGTTACTCCCGACAGGGAACTCTCCAGCCCCAGCATTTT.

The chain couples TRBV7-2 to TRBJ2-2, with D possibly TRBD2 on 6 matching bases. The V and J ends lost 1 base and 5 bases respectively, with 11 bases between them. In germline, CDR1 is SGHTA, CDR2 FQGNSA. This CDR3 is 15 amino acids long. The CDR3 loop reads CASSLVPGGTGELFF. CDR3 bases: TGTGCCAGCAGCTTAGTCCCCGGAGGGACCGGGGAGCTGTTTTTT.

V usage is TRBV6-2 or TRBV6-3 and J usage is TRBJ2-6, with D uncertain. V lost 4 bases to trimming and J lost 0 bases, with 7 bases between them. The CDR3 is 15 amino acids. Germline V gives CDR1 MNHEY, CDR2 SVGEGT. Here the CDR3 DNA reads TGTGCCAGCAGTTCCCGCGACTCTGGGGCCAACGTCCTGACTTTC. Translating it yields CASSSRDSGANVLTF.